This TCR beta chain was sequenced during a study of shared clonotypes between healthy human individuals. Germline V gives CDR1 SGDLS, CDR2 YYNGEE. This CDR3 spans 15 amino acids. V lost 2 bases and J lost 0; bases outside the gene matches: 5. Notes on this clone: Its antigen is unknown.

Findings and caveats of the study: Rarefaction exposed incomplete sorted-subset sequencing despite large depth.

In the CD4+ fraction, cells were divided into CD45RA+ naive and CD45RA-negative memory subsets. Several immunoSEQ 96-well plates shared each subset's DNA, each plate a replicate. Sorted-subset replicate PCR reactions contained roughly 200 ng DNA, corresponding to tens of thousands of T cell genomes. Profiled with immunoSEQ multiplex PCR; TCRdb holds only in-frame clones, not every one. The data show 980,000 or so clones, with more than 75% seen just once and around 1.5% held by the top ten. This clonotype was sampled from a man aged 18 to 30 in good health. This chain links TRBV9 with TRBJ2-7, with 7 nucleotides matching TRBD1. The material sequenced was memory CD4+ T cells sorted from blood. The subset: CD45RA-negative fraction. The CDR3 spells CASSVGDSSSYEQYF. The CDR3 nucleotides read TGTGCCAGCAGCGTGGGGGACAGCAGCTCCTACGAGCAGTACTTC.